These 4 T cell receptor beta chains originate from one sample sequenced in a study of CD8+CD57+ T cells in acquired aplastic anemia. Individuals selected for sequencing had exhibited CD8+CD57+ cell expansion on flow cytometry. Genomic DNA served as template for TCR beta VDJ and CDR3 profiling. TCRdb itself ran the reads through MiXCR, one entry per CDR3 protein. The sample records under 500,000 distinct CDR3 sequences, roughly 34% being singletons. Source material: sorted CD4+, CD8+, or CD8+CD57+ T cells (not recorded which) from PBMCs. Every receptor here comes from a human donor with aplastic anemia.

The chain has TRBV12-3 or TRBV12-4 and TRBJ2-7, with D uncertain. This CDR3 contains 14 residues. V shed 5 bases and J shed 5 bases, with 16 bases lying between them. This CDR3 is CASSRSLDPNEQYF. The DNA of the CDR3 is TGTGCCAGCAGTCGATCCTTGGACCCAAACGAGCAGTACTTC.

The gene calls are TRBV27 and TRBJ1-4; TRBD1 aligns across 7 bases. The V and J ends lost 5 bases and 8 bases, in that order; junction bases with no gene match: 11. Per the germline V gene, CDR1 is MNHEY and CDR2 is SMNVEV (reference sequence). This CDR3 is built from 15 residues. CDR3 bases: TGTGCCAGCAGTCCCCGACAGGGTGAGGGAGAAAAACTGTTTTTT. Its translation: CASSPRQGEGEKLFF.

V and J are TRBV2 and TRBJ1-2, with no clear D. Germline V gene data show CDR1 as SNHLY and CDR2 as FYNNEI. V was pared by 2 bases and J by 1 base, with 8 bases between. CDR3 length: 14 residues. The CDR3 sequence: CASSERNSNYGYTF. DNA for the CDR3: TGTGCCAGCAGTGAAAGGAACAGTAACTATGGCTACACCTTC.

This clonotype has a count of ten or more. The chain couples TRBV19 to TRBJ1-5; 9 bases line up with TRBD1. J gave up 6 bases and V 5 bases, and 8 bases lay outside the gene matches. This CDR3 has 15 residues. Germline assignment: CDR1 LNHDA and CDR2 SQIVND (reference sequence). CDR3 sequence: CASSLRQGEGQPQHF. The CDR3 nucleotides are TGTGCCAGTAGTTTACGACAGGGGGAAGGTCAGCCCCAGCATTTT.